This T cell receptor (beta chain) was documented in a study of PD-1 blockade in classical Hodgkin lymphoma. Deletions cut 4 bases from V and 1 base from J, with 8 bases between. Germline V gene sequence: CDR1 MDHEN, CDR2 SYDVKM. The CDR3 contains 14 residues. Turning to this clone: Its antigen remains unknown.

The assay was immunoSEQ multiplex PCR, and TCRdb's table has in-frame clones only and misses some. The sample has about 44,000 clones, 66% seen once. The time point was: cycle 4 day 1 (C4D1), after less than seven weeks of nivolumab. There was relapse after autologous stem cell transplantation in every patient, and there was variation in brentuximab vedotin exposure. Findings and caveats of the study: Compared with healthy donors, newly diagnosed patients reportedly showed lower baseline TCR diversity. Complete responders' baseline diversity resembled that of newly diagnosed patients. Nothing has yet pinned down what causes the repertoire differences, possibly disease activity or prior therapy.

The gene calls are TRBV28 and TRBJ1-3; D is unresolved. The sequencing used peripheral blood mononuclear cells (PBMCs), collected before the fourth cycle of nivolumab. The source is a human donor with classical Hodgkin lymphoma. The CDR3 DNA reads as TGTGCCAGCAGTTCGCTAGAGTCTGGAAACACCATATATTTT. This codes for CASSSLESGNTIYF.